The source of this T cell receptor beta chain is a study of early T cells in non-severe SARS-CoV-2 infection. Study at large: Chains from this unsorted whole-blood bulk RNA could not be paired. The study, taken as a whole, reports: Anti-spike CD8 responses were favored by VDJdb matching, which missed private and CD4 specificities.

Remarks on this clonotype: Its antigen is unidentified.

After removal of 2 bases from V and 5 bases from J, the junction contained 5 bases not matched to a gene. Germline V gene sequence: CDR1 MNHNY, CDR2 SVGAGI (reference sequence). This CDR3 spans 14 amino acids. In the library, individual cDNA molecules carried attached unique molecular identifiers. TCRdb re-derived calls from the 5' RACE reads in MiXCR, one entry per CDR3 protein. The profile shows 85,000 to 100,000 distinct CDR3 sequences, 9.5% to 11% of them singletons. The chain carries TRBV6-6 and TRBJ2-5, with TRBD2 matching over 7 bases. The sequence was collected from an adult who was a healthcare worker with PCR-confirmed SARS-CoV-2 infection or an uninfected control (not recorded which). Sequencing was performed on whole blood, taken at baseline. This CDR3 reads CASSYPSAGETQYF. CDR3 bases: TGTGCCAGCAGTTACCCCTCAGCGGGGGAGACCCAGTACTTC.